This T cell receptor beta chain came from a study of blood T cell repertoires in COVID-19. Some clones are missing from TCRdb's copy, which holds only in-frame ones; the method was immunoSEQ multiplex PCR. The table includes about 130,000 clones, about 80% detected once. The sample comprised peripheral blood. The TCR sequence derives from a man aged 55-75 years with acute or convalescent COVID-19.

The CDR3 sequence is CASSSGTQESYGYTF. The CDR3 DNA reads TGTGCCAGCAGCTCCGGGACACAAGAAAGCTATGGCTACACCTTC. This sequence joins TRBV5-4 and TRBJ1-2, with D possibly being TRBD1 (6 bases). Trimming cost V 3 bases and J 4 bases, with 16 bases left between them. The CDR3 contains 15 residues. Per germline, CDR1 SGHNT and CDR2 YYREEE (reference sequence).